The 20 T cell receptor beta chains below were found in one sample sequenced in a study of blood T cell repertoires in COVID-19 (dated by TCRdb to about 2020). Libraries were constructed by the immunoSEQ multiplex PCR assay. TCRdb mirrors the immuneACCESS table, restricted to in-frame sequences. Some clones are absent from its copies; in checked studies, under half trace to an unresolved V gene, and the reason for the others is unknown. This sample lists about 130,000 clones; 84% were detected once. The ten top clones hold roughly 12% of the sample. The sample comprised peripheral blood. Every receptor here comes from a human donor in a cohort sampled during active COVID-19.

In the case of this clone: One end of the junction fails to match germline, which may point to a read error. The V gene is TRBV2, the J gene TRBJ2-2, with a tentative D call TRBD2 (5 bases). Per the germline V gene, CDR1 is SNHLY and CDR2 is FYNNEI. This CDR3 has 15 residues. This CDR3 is CASSLGDPSTGELYF. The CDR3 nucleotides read TGTGCCAGCAGCCTAGGAGATCCGAGCACCGGGGAACTGTATTTT.

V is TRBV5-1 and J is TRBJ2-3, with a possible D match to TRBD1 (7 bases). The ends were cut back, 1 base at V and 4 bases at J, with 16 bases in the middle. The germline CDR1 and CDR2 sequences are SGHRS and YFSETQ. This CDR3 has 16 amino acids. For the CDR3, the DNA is TGCGCCAGCAGCTTGAAGGCAGGGGGAGGTTCAGATACGCAGTATTTT. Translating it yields CASSLKAGGGSDTQYF.

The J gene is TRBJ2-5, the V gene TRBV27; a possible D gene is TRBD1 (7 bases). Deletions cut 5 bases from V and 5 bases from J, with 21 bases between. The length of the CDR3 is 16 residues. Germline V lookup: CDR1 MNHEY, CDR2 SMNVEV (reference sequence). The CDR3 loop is CASSPRRGTAGETQYF. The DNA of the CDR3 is TGTGCCAGCAGTCCCCGCCGCGGGACAGCAGGGGAGACCCAGTACTTC.

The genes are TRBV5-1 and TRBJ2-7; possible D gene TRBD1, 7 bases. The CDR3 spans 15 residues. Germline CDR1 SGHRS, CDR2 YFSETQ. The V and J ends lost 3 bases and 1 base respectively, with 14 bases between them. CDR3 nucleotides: TGCGCCAGCAGCTATGTGGCGGGACAGTCCTACGAGCAGTACTTC. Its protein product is CASSYVAGQSYEQYF.

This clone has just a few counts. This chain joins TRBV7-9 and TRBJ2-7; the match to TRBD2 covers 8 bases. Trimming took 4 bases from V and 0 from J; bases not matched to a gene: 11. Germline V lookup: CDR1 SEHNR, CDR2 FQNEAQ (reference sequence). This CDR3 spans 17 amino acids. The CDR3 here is CASSSFSAGGSSYEQYF. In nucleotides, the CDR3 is TGTGCCAGCAGCTCCTTTTCCGCGGGGGGTAGCTCCTACGAGCAGTACTTC.

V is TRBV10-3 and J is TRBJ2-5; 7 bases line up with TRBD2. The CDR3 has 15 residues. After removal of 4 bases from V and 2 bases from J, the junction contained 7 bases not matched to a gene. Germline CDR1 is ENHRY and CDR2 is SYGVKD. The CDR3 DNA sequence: TGTGCCATCAGTGGGGGGAGGGACTCACAAGAGACCCAGTACTTC. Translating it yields CAISGGRDSQETQYF.

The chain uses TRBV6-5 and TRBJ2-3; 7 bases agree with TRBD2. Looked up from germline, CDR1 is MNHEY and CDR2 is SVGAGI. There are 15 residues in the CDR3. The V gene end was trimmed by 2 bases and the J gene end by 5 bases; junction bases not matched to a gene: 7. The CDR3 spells CASSYGQGGVDTQYF. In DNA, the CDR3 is TGTGCCAGCAGTTACGGGCAGGGAGGGGTAGATACGCAGTATTTT.

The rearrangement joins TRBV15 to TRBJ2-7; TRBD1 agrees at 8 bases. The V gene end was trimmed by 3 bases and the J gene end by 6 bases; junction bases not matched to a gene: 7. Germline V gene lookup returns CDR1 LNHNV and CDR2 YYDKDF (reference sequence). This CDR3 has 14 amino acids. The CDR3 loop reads CATSSQDRVGEQYF. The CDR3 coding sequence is TGTGCCACCAGCAGCCAGGACAGGGTCGGCGAGCAGTACTTC.

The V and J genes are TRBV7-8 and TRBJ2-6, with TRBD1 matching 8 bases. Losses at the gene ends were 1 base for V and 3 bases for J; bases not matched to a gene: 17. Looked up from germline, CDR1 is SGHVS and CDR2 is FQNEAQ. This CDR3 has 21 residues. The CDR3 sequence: CASSLEGGLRTGTGGANVLTF. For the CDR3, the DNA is TGTGCCAGCAGCTTAGAGGGGGGCCTAAGGACAGGGACAGGTGGGGCCAACGTCCTGACTTTC.

In nucleotides, the CDR3 is TGTGCCAGCAGACTGACAGACTACAATGAGCAGTTCTTC. This codes for CASRLTDYNEQFF. The chain recombines TRBV6-5 with TRBJ2-1; D might be TRBD1 (5 bases). V lost 6 bases and J lost 3, with 9 bases in between. The CDR3 length is 13 residues. Germline values: CDR1 MNHEY, CDR2 SVGAGI.

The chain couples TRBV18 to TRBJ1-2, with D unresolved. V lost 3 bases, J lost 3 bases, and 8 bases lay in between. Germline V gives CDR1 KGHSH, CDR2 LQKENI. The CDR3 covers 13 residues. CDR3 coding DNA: TGTGCCAGCTCACCCGCGGTGGACTATGGCTACACCTTC. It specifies CASSPAVDYGYTF.

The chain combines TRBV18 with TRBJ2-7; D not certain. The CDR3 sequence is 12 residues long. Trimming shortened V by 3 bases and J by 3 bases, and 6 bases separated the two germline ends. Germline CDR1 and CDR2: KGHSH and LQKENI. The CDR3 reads CASSPAGYEQYF. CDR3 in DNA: TGTGCCAGCTCACCGGCAGGCTACGAGCAGTACTTC.

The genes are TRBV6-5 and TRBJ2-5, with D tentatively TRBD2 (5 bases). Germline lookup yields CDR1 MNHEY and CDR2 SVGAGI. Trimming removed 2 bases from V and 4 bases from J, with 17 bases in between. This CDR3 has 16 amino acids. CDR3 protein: CASSYIPGGGGETQYF. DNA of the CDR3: TGTGCCAGCAGTTACATCCCGGGCGGCGGAGGAGAGACCCAGTACTTC.

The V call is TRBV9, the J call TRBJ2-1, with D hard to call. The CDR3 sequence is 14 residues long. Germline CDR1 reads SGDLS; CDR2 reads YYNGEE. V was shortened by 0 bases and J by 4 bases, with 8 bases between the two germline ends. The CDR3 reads CASSVVTGYNEQFF. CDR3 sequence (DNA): TGTGCCAGCAGCGTAGTTACCGGGTACAATGAGCAGTTCTTC.

The CDR3, as DNA: TGTGCCAGCGACAGGGCCGGGACAGACACCTACGAGCAGTACTTC. It is translated as CASDRAGTDTYEQYF. The chain is built from TRBV21-1 and TRBJ2-7; the table calls TRBD1, which could not be checked here. TRBV21-1 is a pseudogene segment. The CDR3 loop spans 15 amino acids.

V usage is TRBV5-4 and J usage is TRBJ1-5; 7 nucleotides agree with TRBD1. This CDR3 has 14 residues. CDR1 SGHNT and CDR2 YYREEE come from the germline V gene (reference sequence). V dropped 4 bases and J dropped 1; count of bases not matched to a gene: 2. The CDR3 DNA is TGTGCCAGCAGCCTGGACAGGAGCAATCAGCCCCAGCATTTT. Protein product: CASSLDRSNQPQHF.

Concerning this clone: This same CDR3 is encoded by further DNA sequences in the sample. The CDR3 reads CASSIAAGGDYGYTF. For the CDR3, the DNA is TGTGCCAGTAGTATAGCGGCAGGGGGCGACTATGGCTACACCTTC. V gene TRBV19 combines with J gene TRBJ1-2; TRBD1 matches 8 bases. Looked up from germline, CDR1 is LNHDA and CDR2 is SQIVND (reference sequence). The CDR3 totals 15 residues. V shed 1 base, J shed 3 bases, and the junction held 4 bases outside the gene matches.

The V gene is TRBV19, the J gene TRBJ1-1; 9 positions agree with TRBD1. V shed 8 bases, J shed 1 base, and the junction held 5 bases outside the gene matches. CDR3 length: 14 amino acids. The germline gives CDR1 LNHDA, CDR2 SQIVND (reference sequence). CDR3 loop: CASGRTGANTEAFF. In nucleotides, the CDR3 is TGTGCCAGTGGCCGGACAGGGGCGAACACTGAAGCTTTCTTT.

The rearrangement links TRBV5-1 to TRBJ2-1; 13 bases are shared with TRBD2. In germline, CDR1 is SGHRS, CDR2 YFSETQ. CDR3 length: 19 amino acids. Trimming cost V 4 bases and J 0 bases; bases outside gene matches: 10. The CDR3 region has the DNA TGCGCCAGCAGCGGTGGACTAGCGGGGGACTTAAGCTCCTACAATGAGCAGTTCTTC. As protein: CASSGGLAGDLSSYNEQFF.

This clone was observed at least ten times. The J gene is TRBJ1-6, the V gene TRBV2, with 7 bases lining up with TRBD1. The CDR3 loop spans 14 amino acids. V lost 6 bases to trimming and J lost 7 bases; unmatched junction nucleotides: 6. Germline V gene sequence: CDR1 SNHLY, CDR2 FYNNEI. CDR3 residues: CASRPDRVNSPLHF. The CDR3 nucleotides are TGTGCCAGCAGACCCGACAGGGTCAATTCACCCCTCCACTTT.